Listed below are T cell receptor beta chains from one sample, sequenced in a study of response to subunit inactivated influenza vaccine. TCRdb passed the RT-PCR reads through MiXCR, listing each CDR3 protein once. The repertoire consists of a few hundred thousand distinct CDR3 sequences, with 13% to 15% occurring once and the leading ten covering 11%. The source was PBMCs from blood, collected 11 to 12 days after vaccination. These receptors were taken from a man in his forties or fifties who received an inactivated influenza vaccine. Both conserved end residues are part of each CDR3. A D gene is named only where the DNA matches it firmly. Expanded clones get a size class; other rows say once, few or many, or leave the size out.

v_call	j_call	clone_size	d_call	cdr3_aa	cdr3_nt
TRBV7-9	TRBJ2-7	-	TRBD1	CASSQPGTGEYEQYF	TGTGCCAGCAGCCAACCCGGGACAGGGGAGTACGAGCAGTACTTC
TRBV13	TRBJ1-2	few	TRBD1	CASSLGDRGLSYTF	TGTGCCAGCAGCTTAGGTGACAGGGGGTTGTCCTACACCTTC
TRBV6-2/TRBV6-3	TRBJ2-1	-	-	CASGETSTRIF	TGTGCCAGCGGGGAGACCTCTACTCGGATCTTC
TRBV7-6	TRBJ1-2	-	-	CATYREIGDGYTF	TGTGCCACCTACAGGGAGATCGGTGATGGCTACACCTTC
TRBV28	TRBJ2-7	many	-	CASSLSFYEQYF	TGTGCCAGCAGCCTCTCGTTCTACGAGCAGTACTTC
TRBV28	TRBJ2-2	-	TRBD2	CASSSYGGTNTGELFF	TGTGCCAGCAGTTCCTACGGGGGGACGAACACCGGGGAGCTGTTTTTT
TRBV18	TRBJ2-3	-	-	CASSPKMAGTDTQYF	TGTGCCAGCTCACCAAAAATGGCGGGGACAGATACGCAGTATTTT
TRBV19	TRBJ2-3	-	TRBD2	CASSITSGSTDTQYF	TGTGCCAGTAGTATAACTAGCGGGAGTACAGATACGCAGTATTTT
TRBV30	TRBJ1-6	-	-	CACLGQTNSPLHF	TGTGCCTGTCTAGGGCAGACGAATTCACCCCTCCACTTT
TRBV7-9	TRBJ2-1	few	-	CASSLDLLEEQFF	TGTGCCAGCAGCTTAGACCTCCTGGAGGAGCAGTTCTTC
TRBV7-2	TRBJ2-7	few	TRBD1	CASSAGTGWSIEQYF	TGTGCCAGCAGCGCTGGGACAGGCTGGTCGATCGAGCAGTACTTC
TRBV10-3	TRBJ2-7	-	-	CAISESRTGTYEQYF	TGTGCCATCAGTGAGTCGAGGACTGGGACCTACGAGCAGTACTTC
TRBV4-1	TRBJ2-5	few	TRBD2	CASSQGLAGVSQETQYF	TGCGCCAGCAGCCAAGGACTAGCGGGGGTCTCCCAAGAGACCCAGTACTTC
TRBV5-1	TRBJ1-3	-	-	CASSWTSEGFGNTIYF	TGCGCCAGCAGCTGGACCTCGGAAGGGTTTGGAAACACCATATATTTT
TRBV6-5	TRBJ2-7	-	TRBD1	CASSYSIRTGTDYEQYF	TGTGCCAGCAGTTACTCGATAAGAACCGGGACAGACTACGAGCAGTACTTC
TRBV28	TRBJ2-1	many	TRBD2	CASSFSRGGPGNEQFF	TGTGCCAGCAGCTTCTCCCGGGGGGGGCCTGGCAATGAGCAGTTCTTC
TRBV12-3/TRBV12-4	TRBJ2-2	-	-	CASSFKINGPGELFF	TGTGCCAGCAGTTTCAAAATAAATGGACCCGGGGAGCTGTTTTTT
TRBV20-1	TRBJ1-6	few	-	CSASPQPYYSPLHF	TGCAGTGCTAGCCCGCAGCCCTACTATTCACCCCTCCACTTT
TRBV5-8	TRBJ2-7	many	-	CASSLKESYEQYF	TGTGCCAGCAGCTTGAAGGAGTCCTACGAGCAGTACTTC
TRBV15	TRBJ2-5	few	-	CATSGAGPGGETQYF	TGTGCCACCAGCGGAGCAGGGCCAGGGGGGGAGACCCAGTACTTC
TRBV6-1	TRBJ2-1	few	TRBD1	CASSGHTGADYNEQFF	TGTGCCAGCAGTGGACACACAGGGGCGGACTACAATGAGCAGTTCTTC
TRBV7-8	TRBJ2-2	few	-	CASSLARVGRTSSGELFF	TGTGCCAGCAGCTTAGCGAGGGTGGGACGCACCTCTTCCGGGGAGCTGTTTTTT
TRBV7-6	TRBJ2-7	many	-	CASSSQGRPYEQYF	TGTGCCAGCAGCTCACAGGGACGCCCCTACGAGCAGTACTTC
TRBV20-1	TRBJ2-3	few	-	CSASQDPTDTQYF	TGCAGTGCGAGCCAGGACCCTACAGATACGCAGTATTTT
TRBV20-1	TRBJ2-3	-	-	CSASGSRADTQYF	TGCAGTGCTAGCGGGAGTAGAGCAGATACGCAGTATTTT
TRBV7-9	TRBJ1-1	few	TRBD1	CASSVPVGQGSIEAFF	TGTGCCAGCAGTGTACCGGTGGGACAGGGTTCAATTGAAGCTTTCTTT
TRBV28	TRBJ2-2	many	-	CASTPPLLNTGELFF	TGTGCCAGCACTCCGCCCCTTTTGAACACCGGGGAGCTGTTTTTT
TRBV6-1	TRBJ2-1	-	TRBD2	CATQRSGDEYNEQFF	TGTGCCACACAACGAAGCGGGGATGAATACAATGAGCAGTTCTTC
TRBV14	TRBJ2-7	-	-	CASSHVGSGEQYF	TGTGCCAGCAGCCATGTGGGGTCCGGCGAGCAGTACTTC
TRBV5-1	TRBJ2-3	few	TRBD2	CASSLSTSGSRTDTQYF	TGCGCCAGCAGCTTGTCCACTAGCGGGAGTCGGACAGATACGCAGTATTTT
TRBV7-2	TRBJ2-1	many	-	CASSLGGGGRYNEQFF	TGTGCCAGCAGCTTAGGGGGCGGGGGCCGGTACAATGAGCAGTTCTTC
TRBV14	TRBJ2-7	few	TRBD1	CASSQFTGGFNEQYF	TGTGCCAGCAGCCAATTTACAGGGGGCTTCAACGAGCAGTACTTC
TRBV28	TRBJ1-3	few	-	CASNAPRGGNTIYF	TGTGCCAGCAACGCCCCCAGGGGTGGAAACACCATATATTTT
TRBV9	TRBJ2-3	many	-	CASSVRGSTDTQYF	TGTGCCAGCAGCGTAAGGGGAAGCACAGATACGCAGTATTTT
TRBV28	TRBJ2-7	few	-	CASSPDSSTYEQYF	TGTGCCAGCAGTCCAGACAGTAGTACCTACGAGCAGTACTTC
TRBV12-3/TRBV12-4	TRBJ2-1	many	TRBD2	CASSRTSGSGGEQFF	TGTGCCAGCAGCCGAACTAGCGGGAGTGGTGGTGAGCAGTTCTTC
TRBV30	TRBJ1-1	-	-	CAWKRANTEAFF	TGTGCCTGGAAAAGGGCAAACACTGAAGCTTTCTTT